This passage covers 14 T cell receptor beta chains from one sample sequenced in a study of T-cell reconstitution after alpha-beta-depleted transplantation in children. Using unique molecular identifiers, the investigators prepared the TCRbeta library. TCRdb passed the PCR reads through MiXCR, listing each CDR3 protein once. The table shows over 200,000 distinct CDR3 sequences, with roughly 9% occurring only once. The specimen was PBMCs from the stem cell graft donor, collected from the stem cell graft. These receptors all come from a human donor who donated a stem cell graft to a child with acute lymphoblastic leukemia.

This clonotype was recorded a few times. The chain links TRBV7-8 to TRBJ2-5; D remains ambiguous. From germline, CDR1 is SGHVS and CDR2 FQNEAQ. This CDR3 spans 13 amino acids. Trimming stripped 2 bases from V and 0 bases from J, with 4 bases between. This chain's CDR3 is CASSLSNQETQYF. The CDR3 coding sequence is TGTGCCAGCAGCTTAAGTAACCAAGAGACCCAGTACTTC.

This clonotype has at least ten counts. The chain couples TRBV3-1 to TRBJ2-1; tentatively, D is TRBD1 (5 bases). Germline CDR1 LGHDT, CDR2 YNNKEL (reference sequence). V was pared by 10 bases and J by 7 bases, with 14 bases between. The CDR3 totals 12 residues. The CDR3 loop reads CATAGARNEQFF. The CDR3 DNA reads as TGTGCCACCGCTGGGGCAAGGAATGAGCAGTTCTTC.

This clonotype occurred once. CDR3 in DNA: TGCAGTGCTAGTGCCGCGGTCCGCACAGATACGCAGTATTTT. This translates into CSASAAVRTDTQYF. The chain joins TRBV20-1 to TRBJ2-3; D gene unclear. Germline CDR1 and CDR2: DFQATT and SNEGSKA (reference sequence). The CDR3 extends over 14 amino acids. V was cut by 3 bases and J by 1 base, with 11 bases left in between.

Many counts were recorded for this clonotype. The chain links TRBV10-3 to TRBJ2-1, with TRBD2 matching 14 bases. This CDR3 has 19 amino acids. CDR1 and CDR2 (germline): ENHRY, SYGVKD. The trim removed 1 base at V and 2 bases at J, leaving 7 bases unmatched. This CDR3 is CAISELGLAGAGAYNEQFF. CDR3 bases: TGTGCCATCAGTGAGTTGGGACTAGCGGGGGCCGGGGCCTACAATGAGCAGTTCTTC.

This clonotype was found once. The chain combines TRBV7-2 with TRBJ2-7, with D possibly matching TRBD2 (6 bases). This CDR3 is built from 16 residues. V lost 1 base and J lost 7, with 20 bases in between. Germline CDR1 is SGHTA and CDR2 is FQGNSA. This CDR3 is CASSLVVSGGTREQYF. The CDR3 region has the DNA TGTGCCAGCAGCTTAGTGGTTAGCGGAGGGACGAGGGAGCAGTACTTC.

There are a few counts of this clonotype. The gene calls are TRBV4-3 and TRBJ2-2; D possibly corresponds to TRBD1 (6 bases). Germline assignment: CDR1 LGHNA and CDR2 YSLEER. Trimming cost V 0 bases and J 1 base, with 12 bases left between them. This CDR3 is built from 17 residues. CDR3 region: CASSQDATGMNTGELFF. CDR3 in DNA: TGCGCCAGCAGCCAAGATGCGACAGGAATGAACACCGGGGAGCTGTTTTTT.

This clonotype was seen just once. The V gene is TRBV20-1, the J gene TRBJ2-3; D remains unclear. Germline-derived CDR1 and CDR2 are DFQATT and SNEGSKA (reference sequence). The CDR3 sequence is 13 residues long. CDR3 sequence reads: CFLGIPSLHTQYF. The CDR3 nucleotides read TGCTTCTTGGGAATCCCCTCCCTTCATACGCAGTATTTT.

The chain has TRBV7-2 and TRBJ1-2, with D perhaps TRBD1 (6 bases). Trimming left V 4 bases short and J 5 bases short, with 14 bases between. Germline CDR1 SGHTA, CDR2 FQGNSA. The CDR3 is made up of 14 amino acids. CDR3 in DNA: TGTGCCAGCAGCTGGCCGGGACAACTTTATGGCTACACCTTC. It encodes CASSWPGQLYGYTF.

The rearrangement uses TRBV9 and TRBJ2-6, with D uncertain. The germline V gene has CDR1 SGDLS and CDR2 YYNGEE. This CDR3 contains 15 residues. V lost 4 bases to trimming and J lost 8 bases, with 16 bases between them. In DNA form, the CDR3 reads TGTGCCAGCAGCTCCGGCCCAAAAGGCACCAACGTCCTGACTTTC. This gives the protein CASSSGPKGTNVLTF.

V is TRBV19 and J is TRBJ2-3, with TRBD2 matching over 8 bases. Germline CDR1 LNHDA, CDR2 SQIVND (reference sequence). This CDR3 comprises 15 residues. V gave up 5 bases and J gave up 2 bases; unmatched junction bases: 6. This CDR3 reads CASSLAGRSTDTQYF. For the CDR3, the DNA is TGTGCCAGTAGTTTAGCGGGGCGATCCACAGATACGCAGTATTTT.

This chain links TRBV20-1 with TRBJ2-3; TRBD2 aligns across 13 bases. V was clipped by 4 bases and J by 1 base; unmatched bases: 2. The CDR3 runs to 15 residues. Germline V lookup: CDR1 DFQATT, CDR2 SNEGSKA (reference sequence). The CDR3 loop reads CSATGLAGGTDTQYF. In DNA, the CDR3 is TGCAGTGCTACTGGACTAGCGGGGGGCACAGATACGCAGTATTTT.

This chain joins TRBV7-6 and TRBJ2-3, with 9 bases that match TRBD1. Per the germline V gene, CDR1 is SGHVS and CDR2 is FNYEAQ. V shed 10 bases and J 4 bases; nucleotides not matched to a gene: 15. There are 16 residues in the CDR3. CDR3 bases: TGTGCCACAAGTCCGAGGACAGGGGATTCGCCAGATACGCAGTATTTT. It specifies CATSPRTGDSPDTQYF.

This clonotype was detected many times. V and J are TRBV10-3 and TRBJ2-1; tentatively, D is TRBD1 or TRBD2 (5 bases each). The CDR3 totals 16 residues. Per germline, CDR1 ENHRY and CDR2 SYGVKD. Trimming removed 3 bases from V and 8 bases from J, with 20 bases in between. The CDR3 DNA follows: TGTGCCATCAGTGACCCGAAGGGGACCGGGGTCTATGAGCAGTTCTTC. As protein: CAISDPKGTGVYEQFF.

The chain combines TRBV29-1 with TRBJ2-7; TRBD1 might be the D (5 bases). The CDR3 has 13 amino acids. Trimming left V 0 bases short and J 1 base short, with 7 bases between. Germline V CDR1 and CDR2: SQVTM, ANQGSEA. CDR3 nucleotides: TGCAGCGTTGAAGACCAGGGATCCTACGAGCAGTACTTC. Translated, it gives CSVEDQGSYEQYF.